One sample yielded the 7 T cell receptor beta chains listed below, sequenced in a study of lymphopenia after photon versus proton radiotherapy (dated by TCRdb to between 2017 and 2020). Library preparation was by the immunoSEQ multiplex PCR assay. TCRdb obtained this table from immuneACCESS and retained in-frame rearrangements with V and J assigned. These tables miss some clones; where compared with another copy, unresolved V genes account for less than half of the shortfall, and the remainder is unexplained. For this sample there are 150,000 to 200,000 clones; about 85% appear just once. About 4.7% of the sample lies in the top ten. The sample was peripheral blood, taken from a patient treated with photon-based radiotherapy. The source is a man in his fifties with gastric cancer.

The V call is TRBV5-6, the J call TRBJ1-1; D is undetermined. With 4 bases removed from V and 8 bases from J, the gap between germline ends came to 21 bases. CDR3 length: 15 amino acids. Germline CDR1 SGHDT, CDR2 YYEEEE. The DNA for the CDR3 is TGTGCCAGCAGCCCGGACGCCTCTAGGACGGGCGAAGCTTTCTTT. Translating it yields CASSPDASRTGEAFF.

The chain couples TRBV7-6 to TRBJ2-5; TRBD2 matches at 8 bases. Losses at the gene ends were 1 base for V and 5 bases for J; bases not matched to a gene: 6. The germline CDR1 and CDR2 sequences are SGHVS and FNYEAQ. The CDR3 runs to 15 residues. The CDR3 DNA sequence: TGTGCCAGCAGCTTAGATCGGAGCGGGAGTGAGACCCAGTACTTC. Its protein is CASSLDRSGSETQYF.

The chain is built from TRBV6-1 and TRBJ2-7, with D perhaps TRBD1 or TRBD2 (5 bases each). V was pared by 6 bases and J by 3 bases, with 18 bases between. The CDR3 extends over 15 amino acids. Per germline, CDR1 MNHNS and CDR2 SASEGT. The CDR3 loop is CASRTRDGNHYEQYF. In DNA form, the CDR3 reads TGTGCCAGCAGGACCCGGGACGGGAACCACTACGAGCAGTACTTC.

The chain links TRBV4-2 to TRBJ2-2; D not certain. Germline CDR1 reads LGHNA; CDR2 reads YNFKEQ. V lost 0 bases and J lost 8, with 10 bases in between. This CDR3 has 14 residues. DNA for the CDR3: TGTGCCAGCAGCCAAGAAGTCCCTGTAGGGGAGCTGTTTTTT. This sequence encodes CASSQEVPVGELFF.

This chain joins TRBV19 and TRBJ2-3, with D unresolved. V shed 0 bases and J shed 0 bases, with 7 bases lying between them. Germline lookup yields CDR1 LNHDA and CDR2 SQIVND (reference sequence). The CDR3 has 15 residues. The CDR3 DNA is TGTGCCAGTAGTATAGATACCACTAGCACAGATACGCAGTATTTT. It yields the protein CASSIDTTSTDTQYF. The complete variable domain, with remaining parts taken from reference TRBV19 and TRBJ2-3, reads DGGITQSPKYLFRKEGQNVTLSCEQNLNHDAMYWYRQDPGQGLRLIYYSQIVNDFQKGDIAEGYSVSREKKESFPLTVTSAQKNPTAFYLCASSIDTTSTDTQYFGPGTRLTVL.

The rearrangement joins TRBV27 to TRBJ2-5, with a possible D match to TRBD1 (5 bases). Per germline, CDR1 MNHEY and CDR2 SMNVEV (reference sequence). Trimming removed 6 bases from V and 5 bases from J, with 13 bases in between. CDR3 length equals 13 residues. CDR3 DNA: TGTGCCAGCAGCCGAGTAGGGGCTGAGACCCAGTACTTC. Translation gives CASSRVGAETQYF.

The chain couples TRBV6-7 to TRBJ1-5; D is unclear. TRBV6-7 qualifies as an ORF whose function is uncertain. Trimming left V 5 bases short and J 3 bases short, with 8 bases between. The CDR3 runs 13 residues. The CDR3 DNA reads TGTGCCAGCAGTCCTCCGATCAATCAGCCCCAGCATTTT. Its protein product is CASSPPINQPQHF.